Below are 10 T cell receptor beta chains sequenced from a single sample in a study of Ad26.COV2.S vaccination and SARS-CoV-2 variants. Profiled with immunoSEQ multiplex PCR; TCRdb holds only in-frame clones, not every one. Of hundreds of thousands of clones listed, 70% to 90% were seen once; the top ten hold 1.5%. Regarding treatment: around 19 received Ad26.COV2.S at low or high dose, single or two shots; 5 received placebo; per-sample allocation not given. The investigators took samples on day 63 after the first vaccine or placebo injection. The sequenced sample was peripheral blood, obtained in a trial of Ad26.COV2.S vaccine versus placebo. These receptors all stem from a person between 18 and 59 years old who received the Ad26.COV2.S COVID-19 vaccine or a placebo.

The J gene is TRBJ1-1, the V gene TRBV4-2; a weak D match, TRBD1 (5 bases). Per germline, CDR1 LGHNA and CDR2 YNFKEQ. The CDR3 runs to 14 residues. Trimming took off 4 bases at V and 4 bases at J, with 13 bases between the two ends. The CDR3 sequence is CASSPLRGSTEAFF. The CDR3 nucleotides are TGTGCCAGCAGCCCTCTCCGGGGGTCCACTGAAGCTTTCTTT.

The J gene is TRBJ2-7, the V gene TRBV6-5; TRBD2 is a possible D gene (6 bases). The CDR3 spans 15 residues. The V gene's germline CDR1 is MNHEY and CDR2 SVGAGI. The V end lost 6 bases, the J end lost 4 bases, and 19 bases lay between the germline ends. The CDR3 loop is CASSTGDGSGYEQYF. The CDR3 DNA is TGTGCCAGCAGCACCGGAGATGGTAGCGGTTACGAGCAGTACTTC.

This chain uses TRBV16 with TRBJ2-7; the match to TRBD2 covers 7 bases. Unmatched junction bases numbered 3, after V lost 1 base and J lost 6 bases. This CDR3 region has 13 residues. Per germline, CDR1 KGHSY and CDR2 FQNENV. DNA of the CDR3: TGTGCCAGCAGCCAATGGGGCGGGGGCGAGCAGTACTTC. It is translated as CASSQWGGGEQYF.

The CDR3 nucleotides are TGCAGTAAACTAGGCTACGACGAGCAGTACTTC. Protein sequence: CSKLGYDEQYF. The chain links TRBV20-1 to TRBJ2-7, with D maybe TRBD2 (5 bases). CDR3 size: 11 residues. Germline CDR1 DFQATT, CDR2 SNEGSKA (reference sequence). Between the trimmed V and J ends, which lost 8 bases and 5 bases, there was a span of 13 bases.

The chain couples TRBV5-8 to TRBJ2-2; TRBD2 is a possible D gene (6 bases). Germline V gene data show CDR1 as SGHTS and CDR2 as YDEGEE. The CDR3 has 16 residues. V was shortened by 0 bases and J by 0 bases, with 9 bases between the two germline ends. The DNA of the CDR3 is TGTGCCAGCAGCTTGGTGGGCGGGACGAACACCGGGGAGCTGTTTTTT. It codes for CASSLVGGTNTGELFF.

The V gene is TRBV18, the J gene TRBJ2-2; TRBD1 is a possible D gene (5 bases). Deletions cut 0 bases from V and 3 bases from J, with 8 bases between. The CDR3 is 15 amino acids. Germline-derived CDR1 and CDR2 are KGHSH and LQKENI. CDR3 region: CASSPPAGYTGELFF. The CDR3 DNA sequence: TGTGCCAGCTCACCACCGGCAGGGTACACCGGGGAGCTGTTTTTT.

This clone was seen a single time. This chain uses TRBV24-1 with TRBJ2-7; TRBD2 agrees at 9 bases. In germline, CDR1 is KGHDR, CDR2 SFDVKD. Unmatched junction bases numbered 7, after V lost 5 bases and J lost 0 bases. The CDR3 totals 16 residues. The DNA for the CDR3 is TGTGCCACCAGTGGGGCCCCTAGCGGGAACTCCTACGAGCAGTACTTC. Residues: CATSGAPSGNSYEQYF.

The rearrangement uses TRBV2 and TRBJ2-3; TRBD2 matches at 7 bases. The germline V gene has CDR1 SNHLY and CDR2 FYNNEI. V was pared by 11 bases and J by 2 bases, with 10 bases of the junction left unmatched. The CDR3 is made up of 14 amino acids. The CDR3 DNA reads as TGTGCCGCCTGGGGAGGGGACTACACAGATACGCAGTATTTT. Its translation is CAAWGGDYTDTQYF.

The rearrangement joins TRBV15 to TRBJ2-6; D is undetermined. The V end lost 3 bases, the J end lost 0 bases, and 9 bases lay between the germline ends. The V gene's germline CDR1 is LNHNV and CDR2 YYDKDF (reference sequence). The CDR3 loop spans 16 amino acids. CDR3 nucleotide sequence: TGTGCCACCAGCAGGAACATACTCTCTGGGGCCAACGTCCTGACTTTC. This translates into CATSRNILSGANVLTF. The whole variable domain, filled in from reference TRBV15 and TRBJ2-6, reads DAMVIQNPRYQVTQFGKPVTLSCSQTLNHNVMYWYQQKSSQAPKLLFHYYDKDFNNEADTPDNFQSRRPNTSFCFLDIRSPGLGDTAMYLCATSRNILSGANVLTFGAGSRLTVL.

This chain connects TRBV19 to TRBJ2-7; D might be TRBD1 (5 bases). The germline V and J ends were trimmed by 3 bases and 0 bases, with 12 bases remaining between them. From germline, CDR1 is LNHDA and CDR2 SQIVND (reference sequence). The length of the CDR3 is 15 residues. This chain's CDR3 is CASSMGEQVSYEQYF. Here the CDR3 DNA reads TGTGCCAGTAGTATGGGTGAACAGGTCTCCTACGAGCAGTACTTC.